The present T cell receptor (beta chain) was sequenced within a study of T cell clonotyping in hematopoietic cell transplantation (dated by TCRdb to about 2021). As for the study more broadly: In the study, more than 120 blood samples were gathered from a few dozen consecutive transplant recipients and their related donors. Recruitment of patients was conducted between September 2015 and early 2017, and follow-up was continued until late 2020 or death. The investigation overall reported the following: The sample size was limited, and because cells were not sorted, the contributions of CD4 and CD8 repertoires could not be separated. Overlap with donor repertoires was found for only a small fraction of recipient repertoires, with over 95% found to appear de novo at the given depth. Recipient TCR diversity fell after transplant, with pathologically expanded clonotypes rising progressively from day 30 to day 180. Broader posttransplant TCR repertoire diversity was predicted by donor and pretransplant recipient Inverse Simpson Index values.

The immunoSEQ assay, a bias-controlled multiplex PCR with V- and J-specific primers, was used to amplify TCR beta CDR3 regions from genomic DNA. In a second PCR step, the CDR3 amplicons were tagged with a proprietary barcode plus Illumina adapter sequences. An Illumina MiSeq instrument was used to sequence the CDR3 libraries. As for the authors' bioinformatics: Export and quality control were done with immunoSEQ Analyzer 3.0, while downstream analyses used R Bioconductor and Immunarch. Repertoire metrics were calculated using only productive rearrangements within the normalized downsampled data set. Clonotypes larger than 5 templates in the normalized cohort were defined as pathologically expanded. Repertoire diversity was measured with the Inverse Simpson Index. The non-normalized data set was used for CMV-specificity analyses so that all clonotypes could be captured. TCRdb took over this immuneACCESS table, retaining in-frame rearrangements with V and J assigned. Such tables are incomplete; in checked studies, under half of the missing clones stem from an unresolved V gene, and the remainder is unexplained. V and J calls and clone size are copied from that table; D and trimming were computed from the DNA. The sample yields several thousand clones; 26% were counted once. The top ten clones comprise around 15% of the sample.

The CDR3 runs 12 amino acids, cysteine and phenylalanine included. The retained sequence is limited to the CDR3, 36 bases, with the frame set at the first base. CDR1 GTSNPN and CDR2 SVGIG were looked up in the germline V gene (reference sequence). V loses 4 bases, J loses 5 bases, and the germline ends lie 11 bases apart. The label giving this sample's time point can be read as: 180 days after allo-HCT. Recipient blood was collected about 28 days before transplant and at days 30, 100 and 180 after transplant. Nuclei Lysis Solution was used to extract genomic DNA from fresh or cryopreserved unfractionated peripheral blood mononuclear cells. On this clone itself: What antigen it recognizes has not been identified. The record has no base qualities; no much larger clone is one base away.

The chain employs TRBV30 and TRBJ2-5; the D gene could be TRBD1 or TRBD2, each one agreeing over 6 bases. The material sequenced was peripheral blood mononuclear cells, taken 180 days after allogeneic stem cell transplant. The sequence was collected from a male patient aged 35-50 years who had an allogeneic stem cell transplant from an unrelated donor, so the T cells may come from the graft donor. Some clones in this sample may be carry-over from other donors' samples. The CDR3 in this case is CAWMGGWETQYF. The nucleotide sequence reads TGTGCCTGGATGGGGGGCTGGGAGACCCAGTACTTC.